The 24 T cell receptor beta chains reported below all come from one sample, sequenced in a study of T-cell reconstitution after alpha-beta-depleted transplantation in children. Preparing the TCRbeta library involved the use of unique molecular identifiers. MiXCR was run by TCRdb on the PCR reads, yielding one entry per CDR3 protein. This table has about 980,000 distinct CDR3 sequences, less than 30% appearing once. Material: PBMCs, mostly from graft donor cells, obtained 360 days after TCRalphabeta/CD19-depleted stem cell transplant. The receptor source for this set is a boy less than two years old who had a stem cell transplant for SCID, so the T cells may come from the graft donor.

This clonotype has at least ten counts. The chain carries TRBV7-3 and TRBJ1-1, with unresolved D. Between the trimmed V and J ends, which lost 3 bases and 1 base, there was a span of 6 bases. The CDR3 extends over 13 amino acids. The V gene's germline CDR1 is SGHTA and CDR2 FQGTGA. CDR3 nucleotides: TGTGCCAGCAGCTTCCATGCGAACACTGAAGCTTTCTTT. This translates into CASSFHANTEAFF. Using reference TRBV7-3 and TRBJ1-1 for the parts outside the CDR3, the full variable domain is GAGVSQTPSNKVTEKGKYVELRCDPISGHTALYWYRQSLGQGPEFLIYFQGTGAADDSGLPNDRFFAVRPEGSVSTLKIQRTERGDSAVYLCASSFHANTEAFFGQGTRLTVV.

This clonotype was detected a few times. The genes are TRBV2 and TRBJ2-1, with D hard to call. Trimming cost V 8 bases and J 4 bases, with 12 bases left between them. CDR3 length: 13 residues. Germline-derived CDR1 and CDR2 are SNHLY and FYNNEI. The CDR3: CASDGHGYNEQFF. The DNA for the CDR3 is TGTGCCAGCGACGGTCATGGTTACAATGAGCAGTTCTTC. Combining the CDR3 with reference TRBV2 and TRBJ2-1 gives the whole variable domain EPEVTQTPSHQVTQMGQEVILRCVPISNHLYFYWYRQILGQKVEFLVSFYNNEISEKSEIFDDQFSVERPDGSNFTLKIRSTKLEDSAMYFCASDGHGYNEQFFGPGTRLTVL.

The rearrangement joins TRBV5-5 to TRBJ2-5, with D maybe TRBD2 (6 bases). Trimming shortened V by 3 bases and J by 3 bases, and 15 bases separated the two germline ends. The length of the CDR3 is 15 residues. From germline, CDR1 is SGHKS and CDR2 YYEKEE (reference sequence). The CDR3 coding sequence is TGTGCCAGCAGCTCGCGGGGCCCGGCGGAAGAGACCCAGTACTTC. It translates to CASSSRGPAEETQYF.

The genes are TRBV5-1 and TRBJ2-1, with 8 positions matching TRBD2. CDR3 size: 15 residues. Germline lookup yields CDR1 SGHRS and CDR2 YFSETQ. Trimming removed 5 bases from V and 6 bases from J; junction bases left unmatched: 10. The CDR3 bases are TGCGCCAGCAGGTACTCGGGACTAGGCTTCAATGAGCAGTTCTTC. Amino acids: CASRYSGLGFNEQFF.

V gene TRBV3-1 combines with J gene TRBJ2-7, with 8 bases lining up with TRBD1. This CDR3 has 15 amino acids. V was clipped by 0 bases and J by 5 bases; unmatched bases: 6. Germline CDR1 LGHDT, CDR2 YNNKEL (reference sequence). CDR3 nucleotide sequence: TGTGCCAGCAGCCAAGACCCCTCAGGGGGCAACGAGCAGTACTTC. Translating gives CASSQDPSGGNEQYF.

Written as DNA, the CDR3 is TGTGCCAGCAGCTATACAGGGAGGGGGTACGAGCAGTACTTC. It is translated as CASSYTGRGYEQYF. The rearrangement uses TRBV7-8 and TRBJ2-7; a possible D gene is TRBD2 (7 bases). Trimming pared 4 bases from V and 4 bases from J, leaving 14 bases between. Per germline, CDR1 SGHVS and CDR2 FQNEAQ. There are 14 residues in the CDR3.

The V gene is TRBV12-3 or TRBV12-4, the J gene TRBJ2-6; tentatively, D is TRBD1 (5 bases). The CDR3 is made up of 15 amino acids. V was cut by 7 bases and J by 4 bases, with 14 bases left in between. The CDR3 region has the DNA TGTGCCAGCAACCGGGTAGGGGCCGGGGCCAACGTCCTGACTTTC. This translates into CASNRVGAGANVLTF.

The chain has TRBV15 and TRBJ2-6; maybe TRBD1 (6 bases). The CDR3 runs 13 residues. The germline gives CDR1 LNHNV, CDR2 YYDKDF (reference sequence). The V gene lost 5 bases and the J gene lost 11 bases, with 13 bases spanning the gap. The CDR3 loop reads CATSGTPGYVLTF. The CDR3 nucleotides are TGTGCCACCAGCGGGACACCGGGATACGTCCTGACTTTC.

CDR3 coding DNA: TGCAGCGCTGGGGAAGGGGACAGGCGGTACAATGAGCAGTTCTTC. It yields the protein CSAGEGDRRYNEQFF. The V gene is TRBV29-1, the J gene TRBJ2-1; TRBD1 aligns across 8 bases. This CDR3 has 15 residues. The junction had 12 bases not matched to a gene; V was cut back by 7 bases and J by 4 bases. Germline CDR1 SQVTM, CDR2 ANQGSEA.

CDR3 coding DNA: TGTGCCAGCACCCTTGACAGGACAGGGGGGTCACCCCTCCACTTT. It encodes CASTLDRTGGSPLHF. V gene TRBV3-1 combines with J gene TRBJ1-6, with 10 bases aligning to TRBD1. Germline lookup yields CDR1 LGHDT and CDR2 YNNKEL (reference sequence). V shed 7 bases and J 10 bases; nucleotides not matched to a gene: 10. The CDR3 is 15 amino acids. Looking up the rest from reference TRBV3-1 and TRBJ1-6 gives the full variable domain: DTAVSQTPKYLVTQMGNDKSIKCEQNLGHDTMYWYKQDSKKFLKIMFSYNNKELIINETVPNRFSPKSPDKAHLNLHINSLELGDSAVYFCASTLDRTGGSPLHFGNGTRLTVT.

This clonotype appeared a few times. The chain has TRBV12-3 or TRBV12-4 and TRBJ1-5; D unresolved. V lost 5 bases, J lost 6 bases, and 17 bases lay in between. CDR3 size: 15 residues. The CDR3 nucleotides are TGTGCCAGCAGTATGATTTTGGGGTCGTTTCAGCCCCAGCATTTT. Protein product: CASSMILGSFQPQHF.

A few counts support this clonotype. J is TRBJ2-5 and V is TRBV12-3 or TRBV12-4, with a possible D match to TRBD1 (5 bases). V lost 3 bases to trimming and J lost 4 bases, with 12 bases between them. The CDR3 totals 14 residues. CDR3 nucleotides: TGTGCCAGCAGTTTGTTCAGGGTTCCAGAGACCCAGTACTTC. Protein sequence: CASSLFRVPETQYF.

CDR3 protein: CSVEVGDRGLYNEQFF. CDR3 coding DNA: TGCAGCGTTGAAGTAGGAGACAGGGGGCTGTACAATGAGCAGTTCTTC. V usage is TRBV29-1 and J usage is TRBJ2-1; 10 nucleotides line up with TRBD1. The CDR3 consists of 16 residues. Looked up from germline, CDR1 is SQVTM and CDR2 is ANQGSEA. The V and J ends lost 1 base and 4 bases, in that order; junction bases with no gene match: 7.

The chain links TRBV2 to TRBJ2-5; 7 bases align to TRBD1. V lost 6 bases and J lost 3; bases outside the gene matches: 4. The germline V gene has CDR1 SNHLY and CDR2 FYNNEI. The CDR3 spans 13 residues. In nucleotides, the CDR3 is TGTGCCAGCAGAAGACAGGGCAAAGAGACCCAGTACTTC. Translated, it gives CASRRQGKETQYF.

The chain combines TRBV11-1 with TRBJ2-1; 9 bases map to TRBD1. The CDR3 extends over 19 amino acids. CDR1 is SGHAT, CDR2 FQDESV, per germline (reference sequence). V lost 4 bases, J lost 0 bases, and 13 bases stayed unmatched. This CDR3 is CASSYSGTGSRSSYNEQFF. The CDR3 DNA reads as TGTGCCAGCAGCTATTCCGGGACAGGGTCCCGGAGCTCCTACAATGAGCAGTTCTTC.

This clonotype has just a few counts. The V gene is TRBV11-2, the J gene TRBJ2-1, with TRBD1 as a possible D gene (6 bases). The CDR3 runs 15 residues. Trimming removed 5 bases at V and 7 bases at J, with 18 bases between. The germline V gene has CDR1 SGHAT and CDR2 FQNNGV. The CDR3 region has the DNA TGTGCCAGCAGCGCAGGGGTAAGGAGTATGAATGAGCAGTTCTTC. This translates into CASSAGVRSMNEQFF.

The V and J genes are TRBV10-3 and TRBJ1-3; D is undetermined. The CDR3 extends over 16 amino acids. Trimming pared 3 bases from V and 0 bases from J, leaving 12 bases between. CDR1 and CDR2 from the germline V gene are ENHRY and SYGVKD. CDR3 bases: TGTGCCATCAGTGACATGGGATCCTACTCTGGAAACACCATATATTTT. Encoded protein: CAISDMGSYSGNTIYF.

The genes are TRBV29-1 and TRBJ2-3; 8 nucleotides align to TRBD1. V dropped 7 bases and J dropped 3; count of bases not matched to a gene: 9. CDR1 and CDR2 from the germline V gene are SQVTM and ANQGSEA. The CDR3 is 14 residues long. The CDR3 DNA is TGCAGCGGCACTCCCAGGGGGCGGACAGATACGCAGTATTTT. Its protein is CSGTPRGRTDTQYF.

This clonotype was seen a handful of times. The chain joins TRBV5-1 to TRBJ2-3, with 11 bases lining up with TRBD2. The trim removed 4 bases at V and 5 bases at J, leaving 12 bases unmatched. CDR3 size: 17 residues. The germline V gene encodes CDR1 SGHRS and CDR2 YFSETQ. The CDR3 reads CASSDSIAGGPGDTQYF. The CDR3 DNA follows: TGCGCCAGCAGCGACTCTATAGCGGGGGGGCCGGGAGATACGCAGTATTTT.

The table lists this clonotype with many counts. The chain carries TRBV6-6 and TRBJ2-5, with 10 nucleotides matching TRBD2. Germline V gene data show CDR1 as MNHNY and CDR2 as SVGAGI (reference sequence). The CDR3 length is 14 residues. Trimming took 8 bases from V and 2 from J; bases not matched to a gene: 5. CDR3 nucleotide sequence: TGTGCCAGCCAGGCTAGCGGGGGTCAAGAGACCCAGTACTTC. Translation gives CASQASGGQETQYF.

This clonotype was counted only a few times. V usage is TRBV15 and J usage is TRBJ1-5, with D maybe TRBD1 (6 bases). This CDR3 has 16 amino acids. V lost 3 bases and J lost 6, with 18 bases in between. Germline V gene sequence: CDR1 LNHNV, CDR2 YYDKDF (reference sequence). Here the CDR3 reads CATSSAAAGAFQPQHF. DNA of the CDR3: TGTGCCACCAGCAGTGCCGCCGCGGGGGCGTTTCAGCCCCAGCATTTT.

This clonotype was seen a few times. CDR3: CASRARTGGNNEQFF. CDR3 bases: TGTGCCAGTCGGGCCCGGACAGGGGGCAACAATGAGCAGTTCTTC. The chain is built from TRBV28 and TRBJ2-1; 11 positions match TRBD1. Germline CDR1 MDHEN, CDR2 SYDVKM. V was clipped by 9 bases and J by 5 bases; unmatched bases: 9. The CDR3 extends over 15 amino acids.

V gene TRBV5-1 combines with J gene TRBJ1-1, with D perhaps matching TRBD1 (5 bases). This CDR3 contains 14 residues. V dropped 4 bases and J dropped 3 bases, with 13 bases sitting between them. Germline-derived CDR1 and CDR2 are SGHRS and YFSETQ. The CDR3 here is CASSPAPGDTEAFF. CDR3 DNA: TGCGCCAGCAGCCCTGCACCGGGGGACACTGAAGCTTTCTTT.

The V gene is TRBV5-1, the J gene TRBJ2-3, with TRBD2 identical over 13 bases. The CDR3 length is 21 residues. Germline V CDR1 and CDR2: SGHRS, YFSETQ. V was pared by 4 bases and J by 2 bases, with 19 bases of the junction left unmatched. The CDR3 sequence: CASSLLVPTGTSGVNTDTQYF. In DNA, the CDR3 is TGCGCCAGCAGCCTCCTCGTACCCACCGGGACTAGCGGGGTTAACACAGATACGCAGTATTTT.